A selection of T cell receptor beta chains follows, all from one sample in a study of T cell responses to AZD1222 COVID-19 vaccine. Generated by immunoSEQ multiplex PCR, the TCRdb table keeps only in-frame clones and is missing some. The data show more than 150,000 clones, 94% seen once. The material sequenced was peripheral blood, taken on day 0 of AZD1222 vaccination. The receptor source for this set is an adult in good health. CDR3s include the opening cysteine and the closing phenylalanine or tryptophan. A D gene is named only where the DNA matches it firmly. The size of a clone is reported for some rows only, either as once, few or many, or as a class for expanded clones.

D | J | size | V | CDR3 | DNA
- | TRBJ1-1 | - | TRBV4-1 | CASSQVGGTEAFF | TGCGCCAGCAGCCAAGTTGGCGGCACTGAAGCTTTCTTT
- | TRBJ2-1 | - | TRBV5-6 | CASSPGGAEQFF | TGTGCCAGCAGCCCGGGGGGCGCTGAGCAGTTCTTC
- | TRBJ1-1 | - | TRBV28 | CASSFSPAWVDMNTEAFF | TGTGCCAGCAGTTTTTCCCCTGCTTGGGTGGACATGAACACTGAAGCTTTCTTT
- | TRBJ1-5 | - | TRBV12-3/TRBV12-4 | CASSLGKVQPQHF | TGTGCCAGCAGTCTGGGGAAAGTTCAGCCCCAGCATTTT
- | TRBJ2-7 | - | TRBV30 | CAWSEGTGTYEQYF | TGTGCCTGGAGCGAAGGGACGGGAACCTACGAGCAGTACTTC
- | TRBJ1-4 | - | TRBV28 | CASTQGLRLEKLFF | TGTGCCAGCACCCAGGGTTTACGATTGGAAAAACTGTTTTTT
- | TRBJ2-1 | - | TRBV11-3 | CASSLAVGNEQFF | TGTGCCAGCAGCTTAGCGGTGGGCAATGAGCAGTTCTTC
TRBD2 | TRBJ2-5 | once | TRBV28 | CASSGLAGFLETQYF | TGTGCCAGCAGTGGGCTAGCGGGATTTTTGGAGACCCAGTACTTC
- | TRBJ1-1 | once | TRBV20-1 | CSGARGTEAFF | TGCAGTGGGGCTCGGGGGACTGAAGCTTTCTTT
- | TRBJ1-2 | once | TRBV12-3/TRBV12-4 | CASSLMVYGYTF | TGTGCCAGCAGTTTAATGGTTTATGGCTACACCTTC
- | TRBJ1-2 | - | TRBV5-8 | CASRIHGTLLFNSVGYTF | TGTGCCAGCAGAATCCACGGGACACTGCTATTTAACTCGGTGGGCTACACCTTC
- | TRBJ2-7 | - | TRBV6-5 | CASRGGTASSYEQYF | TGTGCCAGCAGGGGAGGGACAGCTAGTTCCTACGAGCAGTACTTC